This entry concerns a single T cell receptor beta chain. This CDR3 has 13 amino acids. Germline CDR1 MNHEY, CDR2 SMNVEV (reference sequence). V shed 3 bases and J 5 bases; nucleotides not matched to a gene: 4. The sample comes from a study of cytomegalovirus exposure and HLA in healthy donors. Amplification used 60 Vbeta primers and 13 Jbeta primers. Profiled with immunoSEQ multiplex PCR; TCRdb holds only in-frame clones, not every one. Of around 130,000 clones in the sample, about 86% were seen once. The TCR was taken from a man aged 18-30 years in good health and CMV-seronegative. The V and J genes are TRBV27 and TRBJ2-7, with TRBD1 matching over 7 bases. The sequenced sample consisted of PBMCs. CDR3 DNA sequence: TGTGCCAGCAGTTTCCGGGACAGCAACGAGCAGTACTTC. The encoded protein is CASSFRDSNEQYF.